Sequencing of this TCR beta chain was carried out in a study of blood T cell repertoires in COVID-19. Sequenced by immunoSEQ multiplex PCR; TCRdb stores in-frame clones only, minus some. The sample shows some 200,000 clones, about 86% of them seen only once. Germline V gene data show CDR1 as SGHRS and CDR2 as YFSETQ. This CDR3 is built from 14 residues. V lost 4 bases and J lost 8; bases outside the gene matches: 6. The clonotype originates from a man aged 30-40 years with active or convalescent COVID-19. The chain recombines TRBV5-1 with TRBJ1-4; 9 positions agree with TRBD1. The source material was peripheral blood. The CDR3 DNA follows: TGCGCCAGCAGCCTCGGGACAGGGACGGAAAAACTGTTTTTT. It is translated as CASSLGTGTEKLFF.